The entry below gives a single T cell receptor (beta chain) sequence along with its context. The V gene's germline CDR1 is LGHDT and CDR2 YNNKEL (reference sequence). The CDR3 runs 14 residues. The trim removed 9 bases at V and 9 bases at J, leaving 13 bases unmatched. The data stem from a study of blood T cell repertoires in COVID-19. Study as a whole: Sites across the United States, Italy and Spain contributed samples from acute and convalescent COVID-19.

In the study's own analysis: Amplification from reference gene primers served as the basis for estimated nucleated cell counts. Generated by immunoSEQ multiplex PCR, the TCRdb table keeps only in-frame clones and is missing some. Clone size and the V and J calls come from that table; the DNA yielded D and trimming. Of 150,000 to 200,000 clones listed, around 80% are singletons. The origin of this receptor is a woman older than 75 with acute or convalescent COVID-19. The chain combines TRBV3-1 (or the pseudogene TRBV3-2) with TRBJ2-1; 8 nucleotides align to TRBD2. Sample: peripheral blood. The CDR3 loop reads CASIRAGGSSEQFF. The DNA for the CDR3 is TGTGCCAGTATTAGGGCGGGAGGAAGTAGTGAGCAGTTCTTC.